The clone carrying this T cell receptor (beta chain) was counted ten times or more. CDR1 is MDHEN, CDR2 SYDVKM, per germline. V was shortened by 1 base and J by 2 bases, with 7 bases between the two germline ends. The length of the CDR3 is 14 residues. The sample is drawn from a study of early T cells in non-severe SARS-CoV-2 infection. Using its own MiXCR run on the 5' RACE reads, TCRdb lists one record per CDR3 protein. The table records over 90,000 distinct CDR3 sequences, approximately 12% of them present only once. Specimen: whole blood, collected at baseline. The origin of this receptor is an adult who was a healthcare worker with PCR-confirmed SARS-CoV-2 infection or an uninfected control (not recorded which). The chain has TRBV28 and TRBJ2-3; unclear D gene. CDR3 residues: CASSLSQSTDTQYF. The DNA of the CDR3 is TGTGCCAGCAGTTTATCTCAATCCACAGATACGCAGTATTTT.